This T cell receptor (beta chain) is drawn from a study of a mutant IDH1 vaccine in newly diagnosed glioma. Looking at the study overall: Vaccines were first given 4-6 weeks after radiotherapy alone, or with temozolomide cycles. Treated patients showed a male proportion of around 62%, a female proportion of about 40%, and a mean age of 40.4 years. Most had both radiotherapy and temozolomide beforehand; others had only one. Overall study findings and caveats: Pseudoprogression appears to have had no connection to changes in top peripheral T cell clonotypes.

Germline CDR1 is SGHAT and CDR2 is FQNNGV. The CDR3 is 18 amino acids. J lost 6 bases, V lost 7 bases, and 20 bases had no gene match. Libraries were prepared by immunoSEQ multiplex PCR; TCRdb keeps only in-frame clonotypes and omits some of them. The profile shows 40,000 or so clones, around 84% of them singletons. With regard to this clone: Its antigen remains unknown.

Time point given: week 11, during vaccination. Every vaccination contained 300 ug of the mutant IDH1 20-mer peptide and was paired with topical imiquimod. The sequences come from PBMCs, collected from a glioma patient whose treatment included an IDH1 peptide vaccine. The chain employs TRBV11-2 and TRBJ2-3; TRBD2 matches 9 bases. This TCR came from a man aged 40-50 years with glioma. The CDR3 nucleotides are TGTGCCAGCACCACCCCAGGGGTAGCGGGAGCCTTCAGTGATACGCAGTATTTT. Translating it yields CASTTPGVAGAFSDTQYF.